Listed here are 4 T cell receptor beta chains from one sample, sequenced in a study of molecular identifiers for immune sequencing clone quantification. MiXCR, applied by TCRdb to the PCR reads, yields one record per CDR3 protein. The sample comprises more than 550,000 distinct CDR3 sequences, about 25% of which are singletons, and about 0.8% rests with the top ten. The sequencing input was naive CD8+ T cells from blood, with Jurkat cell RNA spiked in. Regarding subset: FACS-sorted CD8+CD4-CCR7+CD45RA+ naive T cells. The receptors derive from a human donor in good health. Some libraries in this study had Jurkat cell RNA spiked in.

There are many counts of this clonotype. This chain joins TRBV21-1 and TRBJ1-2. TRBV21-1 is recorded as a pseudogene. This CDR3 is built from 10 residues. CDR3 coding DNA: TGTGCCAGCAGCAAAGAGAGTTACACCTTC. Protein: CASSKESYTF.

The count of this clonotype is one. One end of the junction does not line up with germline, which may come from a read error. The gene calls are TRBV6-1 and TRBJ2-2; the D gene is possibly TRBD2 (5 bases). The CDR3 consists of 16 residues. CDR1 MNHNS and CDR2 SASEGT come from the germline V gene. This chain's CDR3 is CASSPIISLNTGELCF. CDR3 DNA: TGTGCCAGCAGCCCCATCATAAGCCTAAACACCGGGGAGCTGTGTTTT.

This clonotype was picked up a small number of times. The genes are TRBV4-3 and TRBJ2-2; no reliable D call. Germline CDR1 and CDR2: LGHNA and YSLEER. V gave up 0 bases and J gave up 0 bases, with 8 bases separating them. The CDR3 length is 16 residues. For the CDR3, the DNA is TGCGCCAGCAGCCAAGACGCCAAAGCGAACACCGGGGAGCTGTTTTTT. This encodes CASSQDAKANTGELFF.

Concerning this clonotype itself: This CDR3 is missing its conserved last phenylalanine or tryptophan, likely due to a read error. This sequence joins TRBV20-1 and TRBJ1-3, with unresolved D. Per the germline V gene, CDR1 is DFQATT and CDR2 is SNEGSKA (reference sequence). V lost 4 bases, J lost 5 bases, and 12 bases lay in between. This CDR3 is built from 13 residues. CDR3: CSAKEVTRNTIYS. The CDR3 coding sequence is TGCAGTGCTAAGGAGGTGACTCGAAACACCATATATTCT.